This record concerns one T cell receptor (beta chain) sequence. Its antigen is not yet known. The input lacks base qualities; no much larger clone sits a single base away. The data were obtained in a study of shared clonotypes between healthy human individuals (TCRdb year 2020). In terms of the full investigation: Two women and a few men aged 18 to 49 years were included in the cohort. Per donor, three plates each were used for CD4 naive and CD4 memory, two for CD8 naive, and one for CD8 memory. To estimate repertoire size and how much clonotypes are shared between individuals, the study performed deep sequencing of blood TCR repertoires from about five healthy adults. To increase sequencing depth and limit assay-specific biases, TCR repertoire library preparation and sequencing were carried out by different laboratories using diverse techniques. Between about 0.94 and 8.9 billion PBMCs per donor were obtained by leukapheresis.

Using the deep immunoSEQ assay, TCR CDR3 regions were amplified from genomic DNA by multiplex PCR. Extracted genomic DNA from each cell subset was spread evenly across all wells of several immunoSEQ 96-well plates, with each plate serving as a replicate. For sorted subsets, each replicate PCR was loaded with 200 ng genomic DNA, equivalent to 25,000 to 35,000 T cell genomes. The purified libraries were quantified using a Qubit 3.0 fluorometer, sized with a Bioanalyzer 2100, and then quantified again using the KAPA Library Quantification kit. A separate single-read 150-cycle Illumina NextSeq 550 flow cell was used to sequence each immunoSEQ 96-well plate. Regarding the original processing steps: The immunoSEQ output contained only junctional sequences without quality scores, so filtering could not match that applied to full-length reads. To assign V/J genes and CDR3, sequences were annotated using PyIR, a Python wrapper for IgBLAST v1.9, with IMGT germline references. Reads were filtered out if the reads had weak V/J assignments (E-value above 1e-6), no CDR3, stop codons, out-of-frame junctions, or ambiguous translated residues. V3J clonotypes were defined as sequences sharing an identical inferred V gene, J gene, and CDR3 amino acid sequence. Percentage overlap between repertoires was calculated by dividing the number of shared unique clonotypes by the size of the smaller repertoire. Repertoire richness was assessed with RTK rarefaction, the Chao1 estimator, and Recon v2.1 estimates of unobserved clonotypes. Generation probabilities for all TCRbeta clonotypes obtained by the gDNA method from a few donors were computed using OLGA. In its TCRdb copy, this immuneACCESS table keeps in-frame sequences only and misses some clones. Where compared with another copy, unresolved V genes explain less than half of these, and the others have no known cause. Clone size and the V and J calls come from that table; the DNA yielded D and trimming. The sample data list about 2.2 million clones, and 90% to 95% of these were observed just once. Under 2% of the sample is taken by the ten largest.

CD8 naive samples were obtained by positive selection for CCR7 among CD45RO-negative cells, yielding a CD45RA+CCR7+ population from which TemRA cells were excluded. The donors were healthy, HIV-negative adults with no recently reported acute infections or vaccinations. All donors were Caucasian adults living in Nashville, Tennessee, USA. Blood was obtained by leukapheresis, after which PBMCs were separated by Ficoll-Histopaque density gradient centrifugation and cryopreserved in liquid nitrogen vapor phase. Purity and quantity of every magnetically sorted T cell population were checked by analytical flow cytometry. From each sorted fraction, genomic DNA was isolated and quantified by UV absorbance on a Nanodrop 2000c. The CDR3 goes from the cysteine to the phenylalanine over 14 residues. The sequence is cut down to CDR3 DNA, 42 bases in frame from base 1. Looking up the germline V gene yields CDR1 SGHDT and CDR2 YYEEEE. The junction carries 11 bases between V and J, which are trimmed by 1 base and 7 bases respectively.

The paper's findings and limits, for the study overall: Larger estimated clonotype richness was generally found for naive subsets than for memory subsets. Sampling was limited to blood, and TCR repertoires in tissue likely differ from TCR repertoires in blood. Because the study included only a small number of donors, the genetic and exposure-history diversity represented was limited. Rarefaction of sorted-subset datasets indicated incomplete sequencing despite the large sequencing depth. Across a few donors, roughly 5.1% of naive CD4, 3% to 4% of naive CD8, around 2.1% of memory CD4, and approximately 0.4% of memory CD8 clonotypes were shared. Clonotypes shared by all four sorted-subset donors showed higher generation probabilities than non-shared clonotypes. Pairwise subsampling led to the expectation that sequencing depth would affect the degree of clonotype sharing among donors.

Rearrangement joined TRBV5-6 to TRBJ1-4; the D gene is perhaps TRBD1, on 5 matching bases. Specimen: naive CD8+ T cells from PBMCs. This specimen's cell subset or site label, interpreted: CD45RA+CCR7+. This TCR derives from a man aged 18 to 30 in good health. Some clones in this sample may be carry-over from other donors' samples. The CDR3 region reads CASSLRRGAEKLFF. In nucleotides, the sequence is TGTGCCAGCAGCTTGAGGCGAGGGGCTGAAAAACTGTTTTTT.